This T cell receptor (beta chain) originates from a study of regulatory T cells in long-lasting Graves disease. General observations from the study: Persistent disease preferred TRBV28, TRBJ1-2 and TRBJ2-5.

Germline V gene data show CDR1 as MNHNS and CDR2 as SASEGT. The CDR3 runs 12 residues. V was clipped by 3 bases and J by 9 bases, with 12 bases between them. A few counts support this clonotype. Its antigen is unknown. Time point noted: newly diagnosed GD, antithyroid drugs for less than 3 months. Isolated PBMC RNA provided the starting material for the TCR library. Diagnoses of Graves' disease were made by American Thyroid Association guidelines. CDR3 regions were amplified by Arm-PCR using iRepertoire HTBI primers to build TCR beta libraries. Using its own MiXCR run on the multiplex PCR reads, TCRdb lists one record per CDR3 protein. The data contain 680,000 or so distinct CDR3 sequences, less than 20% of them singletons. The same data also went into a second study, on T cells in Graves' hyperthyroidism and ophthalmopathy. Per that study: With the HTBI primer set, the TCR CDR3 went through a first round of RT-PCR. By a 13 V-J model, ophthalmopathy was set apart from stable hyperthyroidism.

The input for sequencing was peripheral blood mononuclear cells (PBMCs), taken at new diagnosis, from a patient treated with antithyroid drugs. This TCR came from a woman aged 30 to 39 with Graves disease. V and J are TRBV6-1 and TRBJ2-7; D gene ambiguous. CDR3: CASSEILLGQYF. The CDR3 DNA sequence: TGTGCCAGCAGTGAGATCTTGCTTGGGCAGTACTTC.